These T cell receptor beta chains were read from a single sample in a study of CD8+CD57+ T cells in acquired aplastic anemia. TCRdb analysed the reads with MiXCR anew, one entry per CDR3 protein. This sample yields roughly 280,000 distinct CDR3 sequences, of which approximately 57% are seen a single time; 1.3% belongs to the top ten. The material sequenced was sorted CD4+, CD8+, or CD8+CD57+ T cells (not recorded which) from PBMCs. These TCRs come from a human donor with aplastic anemia. Each CDR3 is given with its conserved first and last residue. D genes are given only for firm matches. Rows give clone size only sometimes, using once, few, many, or a class for an expanded clone.

J gene | V gene | D gene | clone size | CDR3 protein | CDR3 DNA
TRBJ1-6 | TRBV3-1 | TRBD1 | NA | CASSQERQGGSPLHF | TGTGCCAGCAGCCAAGAACGACAGGGTGGTTCACCCCTCCACTTT
TRBJ1-1 | TRBV5-1 | NA | once | CASSKGTSGGPTYNEQFF | TGCGCCAGCAGCAAAGGGACTAGCGGGGGACCAACCTACAATGAGCAGTTCTTT
TRBJ2-7 | TRBV10-3 | NA | once | CAISESTVQYEQYF | TGTGCCATCAGTGAATCGACAGTTCAGTACGAGCAGTACTTC
TRBJ2-7 | TRBV7-2 | NA | few | CASSPGSLAYEQYF | TGTGCCAGCAGTCCGGGGTCTTTGGCCTACGAGCAGTACTTC
TRBJ2-2 | TRBV19 | TRBD2 | many | CASSTPSAGGFTGELFF | TGTGCCAGTAGTACCCCTTCTGCGGGGGGGTTCACCGGGGAGCTGTTTTTT
TRBJ2-1 | TRBV15 | NA | NA | CATSSKTPTVYNEQFF | TGTGCCACCAGCAGCAAAACCCCGACAGTCTACAATGAGCAGTTCTTC
TRBJ1-5 | TRBV5-6 | NA | many | CASSLGTVVGQPQHF | TGTGCCAGCAGCTTAGGGACTGTTGTTGGTCAGCCCCAGCATTTT
TRBJ1-4 | TRBV2 | TRBD1 | NA | CASSVQGSGKLFF | TGTGCCAGCAGTGTACAGGGGAGTGGGAAACTGTTTTTT
TRBJ1-2 | TRBV2 | TRBD1 | many | CASSHDRGLYGYTF | TGTGCCAGCAGTCATGACAGGGGTTTGTATGGCTACACCTTC
TRBJ2-7 | TRBV7-9 | TRBD1 | NA | CASSFWGDRKQGSYEQYF | TGTGCCAGCAGCTTTTGGGGGGACAGGAAACAGGGTTCCTACGAGCAGTACTTC
TRBJ1-4 | TRBV10-3 | NA | NA | CAITSGTEENEKLFF | TGTGCCATCACATCCGGGACGGAGGAAAATGAAAAACTGTTTTTT
TRBJ2-5 | TRBV9 | TRBD2 | NA | CASSPGLAGGRAETQYF | TGTGCCAGCAGCCCGGGACTAGCGGGGGGGCGGGCAGAGACCCAGTACTTC
TRBJ1-6 | TRBV2 | NA | NA | CASSSDSNSPLHF | TGTGCCAGCAGCTCAGACAGTAATTCACCCCTCCACTTT
TRBJ2-5 | TRBV9 | TRBD2 | many | CASSVEALLAGQETQYF | TGTGCCAGCAGCGTAGAAGCGCTACTAGCGGGGCAAGAGACCCAGTACTTC
TRBJ2-7 | TRBV20-1 | TRBD2 | NA | CSARGDGSGGEQYF | TGCAGTGCTAGAGGAGATGGAAGCGGGGGTGAGCAGTACTTC
TRBJ2-7 | TRBV2 | NA | NA | CASSEGGTYERYF | TGTGCCAGCAGTGAGGGGGGAACCTACGAGAGGTACTTC
TRBJ1-2 | TRBV9 | NA | NA | CASSVGRYSSNYGYTF | TGTGCCAGCAGCGTAGGAAGATACTCGTCTAACTATGGCTACACCTTC
TRBJ2-5 | TRBV7-9 | TRBD2 | NA | CASSLGAGGPLETQYF | TGTGCCAGCAGCTTAGGAGCGGGGGGGCCACTTGAGACCCAGTACTTC
TRBJ2-7 | TRBV7-3 | TRBD1 | NA | CASSSGTGWDMRYEQHF | TGTGCCAGCAGCTCAGGGACAGGGTGGGATATGAGATACGAGCAGCACTTC
TRBJ1-6 | TRBV10-3 | NA | NA | CASSRQIHALYF | TGTGCCAGCAGCCGACAGATCCACGCCCTCTACTTT
TRBJ2-7 | TRBV20-1 | TRBD2 | few | CSARDLSSGRAGHEQYF | TGCAGTGCTAGAGACCTATCTAGCGGGAGGGCCGGACACGAGCAGTACTTC
TRBJ2-3 | TRBV20-1 | TRBD2 | NA | CSARVAGGRGGTDTQYF | TGCAGTGCTAGAGTGGCGGGGGGGCGAGGGGGCACAGATACGCAGTATTTT
TRBJ1-1 | TRBV2 | NA | few | CASRSWGGEITEAFF | TGTGCCAGCAGGTCTTGGGGGGGGGAGATCACTGAAGCTTTCTTT
TRBJ1-2 | TRBV6-1 | NA | NA | CASSYNRGGTEAFFGYTF | NA
TRBJ1-6 | TRBV7-2 | NA | few | CASSLDANSPLHF | TGTGCCAGCAGCTTAGACGCTAATTCACCCCTCCACTTT
TRBJ2-1 | TRBV7-8 | TRBD2 | NA | CASSLEAGRYNEQFF | TGTGCCAGCAGCTTAGAAGCGGGGAGGTACAATGAGCAGTTCTTC
TRBJ2-1 | TRBV7-9 | TRBD1 | NA | CASSLVQGADNEQFF | TGTGCCAGCAGCTTAGTTCAGGGGGCGGATAATGAGCAGTTCTTC
TRBJ1-1 | TRBV7-8 | TRBD1 | many | CASSRVGTGGTATEAFF | TGTGCCAGCAGCCGCGTGGGGACAGGGGGGACGGCAACTGAAGCTTTCTTT
TRBJ1-4 | TRBV5-8 | NA | many | CASSKLSYRVDATNEKLFF | TGTGCCAGCAGCAAACTGTCTTATCGGGTGGACGCAACTAATGAAAAACTGTTTTTT
TRBJ1-2 | TRBV29-1 | NA | few | CSVEGAALNYGYTF | TGCAGCGTTGAAGGGGCCGCCCTTAACTATGGCTACACCTTC
TRBJ1-6 | TRBV5-4 | NA | NA | CASSQTKAQQPSSPHHF | TGTGCCAGCAGCCAAACTAAGGCTCAACAGCCTTCTTCACCCCACCACTTT
TRBJ2-7 | TRBV12-3/TRBV12-4 | NA | many | CASSGIGGVSEQYF | TGTGCCAGCAGCGGGATAGGAGGGGTTTCCGAGCAGTACTTC
TRBJ1-2 | TRBV10-1 | NA | NA | CASSVEGNYGYTF | TGCGCCAGCAGTGTGGAGGGGAACTATGGCTACACCTTC
TRBJ2-7 | TRBV7-2 | NA | NA | CASSLELDYEQYF | TGTGCCAGCAGCTTGGAGTTGGATTACGAGCAGTACTTC
TRBJ2-3 | TRBV2 | TRBD1 | NA | CASTGQGYTDTQYF | TGTGCCAGCACGGGACAGGGGTACACGGATACGCAGTATTTT
TRBJ2-7 | TRBV12-3/TRBV12-4 | NA | NA | CASSLMGPQGEQYF | TGTGCCAGCAGTTTAATGGGACCCCAGGGCGAGCAGTACTTC
TRBJ2-3 | TRBV5-1 | TRBD1 | many | CASLRDRGPDTQYF | TGCGCCAGCTTAAGGGACAGGGGTCCAGATACGCAGTATTTT
TRBJ2-7 | TRBV7-6 | NA | NA | CASSLDSQNSYEQYF | TGTGCCAGCAGCTTAGATAGCCAGAACTCCTACGAGCAGTACTTC
TRBJ1-1 | TRBV5-1 | NA | once | CSSSLAVNTEAFF | TGCTCCAGCAGCTTGGCAGTGAACACTGAAGCTTTCTTT
TRBJ1-2 | TRBV20-1 | NA | many | CSAARDYGYTF | TGCAGTGCGGCCCGCGACTATGGCTACACCTTC
TRBJ2-6 | TRBV24-1 | NA | NA | CATSRTAGANVLTF | TGTGCCACCAGTCGAACGGCTGGGGCCAACGTCCTGACTTTC